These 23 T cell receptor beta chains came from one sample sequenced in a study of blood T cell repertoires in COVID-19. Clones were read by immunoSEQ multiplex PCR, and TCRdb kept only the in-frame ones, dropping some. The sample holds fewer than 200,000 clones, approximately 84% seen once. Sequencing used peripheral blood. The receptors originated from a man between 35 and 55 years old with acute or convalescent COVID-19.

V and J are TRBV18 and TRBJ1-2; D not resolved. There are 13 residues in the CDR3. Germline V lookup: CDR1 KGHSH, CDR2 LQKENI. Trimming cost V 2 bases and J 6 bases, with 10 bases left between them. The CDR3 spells CASSPSLRDGYTF. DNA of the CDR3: TGTGCCAGCTCACCAAGCCTGAGGGATGGCTACACCTTC.

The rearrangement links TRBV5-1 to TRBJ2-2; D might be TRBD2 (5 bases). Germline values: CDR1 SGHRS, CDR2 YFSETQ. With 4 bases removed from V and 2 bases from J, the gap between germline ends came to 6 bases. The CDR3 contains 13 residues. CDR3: CASSEGNTGELFF. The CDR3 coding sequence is TGCGCCAGCAGCGAGGGAAACACCGGGGAGCTGTTTTTT.

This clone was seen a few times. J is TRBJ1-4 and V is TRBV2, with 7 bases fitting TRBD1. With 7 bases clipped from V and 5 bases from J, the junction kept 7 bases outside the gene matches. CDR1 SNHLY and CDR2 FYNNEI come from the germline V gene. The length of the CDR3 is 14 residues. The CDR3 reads CASNRDSKNEKLFF. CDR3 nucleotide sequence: TGTGCCAGCAATCGGGACAGCAAGAATGAAAAACTGTTTTTT.

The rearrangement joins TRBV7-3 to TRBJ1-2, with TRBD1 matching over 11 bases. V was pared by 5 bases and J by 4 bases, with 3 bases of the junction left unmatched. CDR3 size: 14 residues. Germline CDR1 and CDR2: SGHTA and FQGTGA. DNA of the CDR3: TGTGCCAGCAGCCCCGGGACAGGGGGCTATGGCTACACCTTC. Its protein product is CASSPGTGGYGYTF.

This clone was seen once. The CDR3 DNA sequence: TGTGCCACCCGGACAGGGGGGAATAATTCACCCCTCCACTTT. It is translated as CATRTGGNNSPLHF. The V and J genes are TRBV27 and TRBJ1-6, with TRBD1 matching 10 bases. Unmatched junction bases numbered 5, after V lost 10 bases and J lost 5 bases. The germline CDR1 and CDR2 sequences are MNHEY and SMNVEV (reference sequence). The CDR3 is made up of 14 amino acids.

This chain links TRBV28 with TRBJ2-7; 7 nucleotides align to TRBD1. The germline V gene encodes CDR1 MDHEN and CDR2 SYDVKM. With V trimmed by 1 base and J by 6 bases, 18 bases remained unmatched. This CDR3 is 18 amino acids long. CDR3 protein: CASSLSTALTGFVAEQYF. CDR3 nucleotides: TGTGCCAGCAGTTTATCCACGGCGCTGACAGGGTTTGTCGCCGAGCAGTACTTC.

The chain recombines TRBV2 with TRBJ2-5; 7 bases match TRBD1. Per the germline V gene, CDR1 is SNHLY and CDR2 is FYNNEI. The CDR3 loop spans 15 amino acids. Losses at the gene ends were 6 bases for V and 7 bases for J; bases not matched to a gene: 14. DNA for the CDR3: TGTGCCAGCAGGCCTCGGACAGGCCTCGGTGGGACCCAGTACTTC. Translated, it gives CASRPRTGLGGTQYF.

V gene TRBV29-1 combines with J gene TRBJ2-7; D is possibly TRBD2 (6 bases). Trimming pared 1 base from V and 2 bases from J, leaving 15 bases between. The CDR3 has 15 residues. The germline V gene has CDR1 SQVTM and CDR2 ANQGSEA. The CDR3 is CSVEGGTDQTYEQYF. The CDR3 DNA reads TGCAGCGTTGAAGGAGGGACTGATCAAACCTACGAGCAGTACTTC.

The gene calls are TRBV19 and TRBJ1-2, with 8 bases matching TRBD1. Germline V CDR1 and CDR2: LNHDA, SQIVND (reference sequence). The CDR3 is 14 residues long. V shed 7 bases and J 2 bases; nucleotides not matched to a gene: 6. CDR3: CASTGQGLNYGYTF. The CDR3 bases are TGTGCCAGTACTGGACAGGGACTGAACTATGGCTACACCTTC.

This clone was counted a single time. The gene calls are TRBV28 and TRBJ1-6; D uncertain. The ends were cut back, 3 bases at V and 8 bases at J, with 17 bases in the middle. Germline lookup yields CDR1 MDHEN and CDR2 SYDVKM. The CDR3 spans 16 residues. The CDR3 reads CASSFLSGLEDSPLHF. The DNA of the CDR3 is TGTGCCAGCAGTTTTCTATCAGGTCTGGAGGATTCACCCCTCCACTTT. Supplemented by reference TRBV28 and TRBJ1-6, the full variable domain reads DVKVTQSSRYLVKRTGEKVFLECVQDMDHENMFWYRQDPGLGLRLIYFSYDVKMKEKGDIPEGYSVSREKKERFSLILESASTNQTSMYLCASSFLSGLEDSPLHFGNGTRLTVT.

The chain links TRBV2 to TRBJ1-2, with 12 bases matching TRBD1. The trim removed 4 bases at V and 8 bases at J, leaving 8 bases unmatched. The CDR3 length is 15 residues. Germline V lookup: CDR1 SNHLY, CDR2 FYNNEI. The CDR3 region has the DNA TGTGCCAGCAGTGTCGGGACAGGGGGCCTGGGGGGCTACACCTTC. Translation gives CASSVGTGGLGGYTF.

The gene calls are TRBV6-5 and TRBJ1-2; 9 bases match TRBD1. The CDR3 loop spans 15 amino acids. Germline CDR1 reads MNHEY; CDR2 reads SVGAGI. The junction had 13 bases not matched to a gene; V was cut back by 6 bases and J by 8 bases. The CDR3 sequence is CASSAEGTGSLGYTF. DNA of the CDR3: TGTGCCAGCAGCGCCGAGGGGACAGGGTCTCTCGGCTACACCTTC.

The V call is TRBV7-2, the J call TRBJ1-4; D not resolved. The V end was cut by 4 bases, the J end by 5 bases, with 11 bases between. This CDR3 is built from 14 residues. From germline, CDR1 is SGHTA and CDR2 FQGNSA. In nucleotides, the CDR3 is TGTGCCAGCAGCTGGACTACCTCGAATGAAAAACTGTTTTTT. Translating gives CASSWTTSNEKLFF.

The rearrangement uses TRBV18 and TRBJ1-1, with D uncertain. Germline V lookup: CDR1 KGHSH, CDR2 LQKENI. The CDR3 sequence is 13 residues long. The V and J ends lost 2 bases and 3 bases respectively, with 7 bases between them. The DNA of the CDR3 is TGTGCCAGCTCACCAATCGGGGACACTGAAGCTTTCTTT. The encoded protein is CASSPIGDTEAFF.

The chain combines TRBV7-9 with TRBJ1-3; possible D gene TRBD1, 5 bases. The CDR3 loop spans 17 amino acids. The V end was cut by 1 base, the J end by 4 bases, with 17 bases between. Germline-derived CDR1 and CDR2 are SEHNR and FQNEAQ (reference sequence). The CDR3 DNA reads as TGTGCCAGCAGCTTAGATCATATGGGGGACTCAGGAAACACCATATATTTT. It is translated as CASSLDHMGDSGNTIYF.

In DNA form, the CDR3 reads TGTGCCAGCAGCCGACAGTATCCCTACTATGGCTACACCTTC. Protein: CASSRQYPYYGYTF. V usage is TRBV28 and J usage is TRBJ1-2; D might be TRBD1 (5 bases). There are 14 residues in the CDR3. Looked up from germline, CDR1 is MDHEN and CDR2 is SYDVKM. Trimming took off 6 bases at V and 3 bases at J, with 14 bases between the two ends.

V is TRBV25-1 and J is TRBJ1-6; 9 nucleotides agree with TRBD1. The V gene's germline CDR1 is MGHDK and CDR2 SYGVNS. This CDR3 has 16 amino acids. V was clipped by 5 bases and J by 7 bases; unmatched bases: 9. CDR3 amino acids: CASSTPRQGGNSPLHF. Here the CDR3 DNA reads TGTGCCAGCAGTACTCCACGACAGGGGGGAAATTCACCCCTCCACTTT.

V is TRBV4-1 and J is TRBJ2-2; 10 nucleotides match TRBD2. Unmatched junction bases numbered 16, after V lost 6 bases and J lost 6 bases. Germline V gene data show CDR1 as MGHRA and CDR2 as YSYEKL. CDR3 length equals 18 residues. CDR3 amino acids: CASRIGPAGGSSAGELFF. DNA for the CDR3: TGCGCCAGCAGGATCGGGCCAGCGGGGGGGTCTTCCGCCGGGGAGCTGTTTTTT.

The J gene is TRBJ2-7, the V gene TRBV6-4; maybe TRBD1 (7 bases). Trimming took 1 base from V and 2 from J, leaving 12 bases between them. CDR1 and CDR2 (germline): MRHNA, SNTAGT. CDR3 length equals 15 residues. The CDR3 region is CASSDWGDSAYEQYF. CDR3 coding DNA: TGTGCCAGCAGTGACTGGGGGGACAGCGCCTACGAGCAGTACTTC.

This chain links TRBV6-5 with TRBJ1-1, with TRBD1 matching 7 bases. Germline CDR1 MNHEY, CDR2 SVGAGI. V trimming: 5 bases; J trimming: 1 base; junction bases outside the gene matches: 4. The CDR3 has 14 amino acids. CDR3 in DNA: TGTGCCAGCAGTCTAGGGGGCTGGAACACTGAAGCTTTCTTT. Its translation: CASSLGGWNTEAFF.

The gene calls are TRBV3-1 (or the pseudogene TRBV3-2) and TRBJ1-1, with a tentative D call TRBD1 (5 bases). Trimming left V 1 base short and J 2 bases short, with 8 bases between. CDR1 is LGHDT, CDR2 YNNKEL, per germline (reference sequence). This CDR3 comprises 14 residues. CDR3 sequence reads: CASSQGQINTEAFF. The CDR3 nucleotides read TGTGCCAGCAGCCAAGGACAGATAAACACTGAAGCTTTCTTT.

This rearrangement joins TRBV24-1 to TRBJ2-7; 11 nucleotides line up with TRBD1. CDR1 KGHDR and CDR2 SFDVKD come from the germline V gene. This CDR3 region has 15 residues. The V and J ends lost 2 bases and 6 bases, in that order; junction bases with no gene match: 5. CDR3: CATSDSGQGDSEQYF. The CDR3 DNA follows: TGTGCCACCAGTGATTCGGGACAGGGGGATTCCGAGCAGTACTTC.

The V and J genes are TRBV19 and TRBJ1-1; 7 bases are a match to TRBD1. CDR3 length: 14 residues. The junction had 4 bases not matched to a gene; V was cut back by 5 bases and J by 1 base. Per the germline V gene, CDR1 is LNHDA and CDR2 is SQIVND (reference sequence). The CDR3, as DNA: TGTGCCAGTAGTCCTCGACAGGGGAACACTGAAGCTTTCTTT. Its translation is CASSPRQGNTEAFF.